Listed here is a single T cell receptor beta chain. The data belong to a study of radiotherapy plus CTLA-4 blockade in lung cancer. The CDR3 loop spans 12 amino acids. Germline assignment: CDR1 SSHAT and CDR2 FNYEAQ (reference sequence). V was trimmed by 5 bases and J by 5 bases, leaving 7 bases between them. Generated by immunoSEQ multiplex PCR, the TCRdb table keeps only in-frame clones and is missing some. Here the sample spans tens of thousands of clones, approximately 80% being singletons. The sequencing used peripheral blood, collected from a patient treated with radiotherapy plus ipilimumab. The clonotype originates from a human donor with non-small cell lung cancer who had stable disease on radiotherapy plus ipilimumab. The chain couples TRBV7-7 to TRBJ2-1; either TRBD1 or TRBD2 may supply D (5 bases each). The CDR3: CASSQGDNEQFF. Here the CDR3 DNA reads TGTGCCAGCAGCCAGGGAGACAATGAGCAGTTCTTC.